This T cell receptor beta chain stems from a study of cytomegalovirus exposure and HLA in healthy donors. Points from the study as a whole: 87-base-pair reads could not separate some V segments, including TRBV6-2 and TRBV6-3.

In this sample, this clone turned up a few times. Its antigen is undetermined. PCR primers comprised 60 Vbeta and 13 Jbeta primers. Generated by immunoSEQ multiplex PCR, the TCRdb table keeps only in-frame clones and is missing some. The repertoire holds 100,000 or so clones, with roughly 70% as singletons. This CDR3 spans 13 amino acids. CDR1 LNHDA and CDR2 SQIVND come from the germline V gene (reference sequence). V lost 7 bases and J 5 bases, leaving 13 bases between the germline ends. Sequences were obtained from PBMCs. The clonotype comes from a man aged 50 to 59 in good health and CMV-seronegative. The chain employs TRBV19 and TRBJ2-3; tentative D call: TRBD1 (6 bases). The CDR3 loop reads CASNRVKGDTQYF. The CDR3 DNA is TGTGCCAGTAACAGGGTAAAAGGAGATACGCAGTATTTT.